The T cell receptor (beta chain) described here comes from a study of blood T cell repertoires in COVID-19. The wider study: Acute and convalescent COVID-19 specimens originated in the United States, Italy and Spain.

The germline CDR1 and CDR2 sequences are SGDLS and YYNGEE. V lost 3 bases and J lost 0, with 16 bases in between. The length of the CDR3 is 17 residues. Methods used by the authors: Amplification with reference gene primers provided the estimates of nucleated cell counts. Sequencing was performed with immunoSEQ multiplex PCR; in TCRdb, only in-frame clones are kept and a portion is missing. V and J calls and clone size are as listed in that table; D and trimming were resolved from the DNA. The table records approximately 470,000 clones, approximately 83% of them present only once. The TCR sequence derives from a human donor in a cohort sampled during active COVID-19. The material sequenced was peripheral blood. The rearrangement uses TRBV9 and TRBJ2-1, with D tentatively TRBD2 (5 bases). Here the CDR3 reads CASSGPRAGSSYNEQFF. In DNA form, the CDR3 reads TGTGCCAGCAGCGGGCCGCGGGCTGGGAGCTCCTACAATGAGCAGTTCTTC.